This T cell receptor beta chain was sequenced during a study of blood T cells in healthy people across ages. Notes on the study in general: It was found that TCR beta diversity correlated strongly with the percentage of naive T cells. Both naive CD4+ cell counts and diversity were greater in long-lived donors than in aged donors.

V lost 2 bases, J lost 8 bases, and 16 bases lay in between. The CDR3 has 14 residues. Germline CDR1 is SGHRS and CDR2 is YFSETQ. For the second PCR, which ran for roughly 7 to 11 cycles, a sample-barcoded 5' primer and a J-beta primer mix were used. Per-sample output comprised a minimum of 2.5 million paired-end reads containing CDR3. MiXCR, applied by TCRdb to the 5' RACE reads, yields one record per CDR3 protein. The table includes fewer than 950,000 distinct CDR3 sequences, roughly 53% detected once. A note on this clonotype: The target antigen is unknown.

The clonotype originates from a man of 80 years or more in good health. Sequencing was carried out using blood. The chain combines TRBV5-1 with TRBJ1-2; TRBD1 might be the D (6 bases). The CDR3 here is CASSLEQGFSGYTF. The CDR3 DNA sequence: TGCGCCAGCAGCTTAGAGCAGGGGTTTTCGGGCTACACCTTC.